Listed below are T cell receptor beta chains from one sample, sequenced in a study of a mutant IDH1 vaccine in newly diagnosed glioma. TCRdb's copy holds only in-frame clones and misses some; the assay was immunoSEQ multiplex PCR. Among around 40,000 clones, about 75% were seen once, and the ten largest hold more than 4.5%. Their recognized antigens are unknown. The sequenced sample was PBMCs, obtained from a glioma patient whose treatment included an IDH1 peptide vaccine. The receptors here all came from a man aged 45-65 years with glioma. Each CDR3 is given with its conserved first and last residue. A D gene is named only where the DNA matches it firmly. Clone size is not always given. Where it is, it says once, few, many or a class for expanded clones.

D gene | J gene | clone size | CDR3 length | V gene | CDR3 protein | CDR3 DNA
TRBD1 | TRBJ2-1 | - | 16 | TRBV18 | CASSPGDRGYYNEQFF | TGTGCCAGCTCACCCGGTGACAGGGGATACTACAATGAGCAGTTCTTC
TRBD1 | TRBJ2-7 | few | 15 | TRBV7-2 | CASSLWGQGTYEQYF | TGTGCCAGCAGCTTATGGGGACAGGGGACGTACGAGCAGTACTTC
- | TRBJ2-7 | - | 14 | TRBV11-2 | CASSLAGGEYEQYF | TGTGCCAGCAGCTTAGCTGGAGGGGAGTACGAGCAGTACTTC
- | TRBJ2-7 | - | 13 | TRBV29-1 | CSVGTGGLYEQYF | TGCAGCGTTGGAACAGGAGGTCTCTACGAGCAGTACTTC
TRBD2 | TRBJ2-5 | - | 14 | TRBV30 | CAWNILAGRETQYF | TGTGCCTGGAACATACTAGCGGGCAGAGAGACCCAGTACTTC
- | TRBJ1-1 | - | 14 | TRBV5-5 | CASSVQVENTEAFF | TGTGCCAGCAGCGTACAGGTGGAGAACACTGAAGCTTTCTTT
- | TRBJ2-1 | - | 14 | TRBV5-1 | CASSLRVSYNEQFF | TGCGCCAGCAGCTTGCGGGTATCCTACAATGAGCAGTTCTTC
- | TRBJ2-7 | - | 13 | TRBV11-2 | CASSLYEQGNTYF | TGTGCCAGCAGCTTATACGAGCAGGGGAATACGTACTTC
- | TRBJ1-2 | - | 14 | TRBV30 | CAWRGPGQNYGYTF | TGTGCCTGGAGAGGGCCAGGGCAGAACTATGGCTACACCTTC
- | TRBJ2-7 | few | 15 | TRBV4-3 | CASSQRIGGSYEQYF | TGCGCCAGCAGCCAACGGATAGGCGGCTCCTACGAGCAGTACTTC
- | TRBJ2-1 | - | 14 | TRBV4-2 | CASSQDVSGNEQFF | TGTGCCAGCAGCCAAGATGTCAGCGGCAATGAGCAGTTCTTC
- | TRBJ1-2 | - | 16 | TRBV7-9 | CASSRNFIDLNYGYTF | TGTGCCAGCAGCCGGAATTTCATTGACTTGAATTATGGCTACACCTTC
- | TRBJ2-1 | - | 11 | TRBV11-3 | CASSLGGEQFF | TGTGCCAGCAGCCTAGGGGGTGAGCAGTTCTTC
TRBD2 | TRBJ2-7 | - | 14 | TRBV5-5 | CASSPYTSGGEQYF | TGTGCCAGCAGCCCATATACTAGCGGGGGCGAGCAGTACTTC
- | TRBJ1-6 | - | 14 | TRBV18 | CASSLQGSNSPLHF | TGTGCCAGCTCACTCCAGGGGAGTAATTCACCCCTCCACTTT
- | TRBJ1-5 | - | 14 | TRBV19 | CASSQVYSNQPQHF | TGTGCCAGTAGCCAGGTGTATAGCAATCAGCCCCAGCATTTT
- | TRBJ1-1 | - | 17 | TRBV5-1 | CASSLDSPTTDAGGAFF | TGCGCCAGCAGCTTGGATAGCCCCACGACGGATGCCGGTGGTGCTTTCTTT
- | TRBJ1-1 | - | 13 | TRBV9 | CASSVAVGTEAFF | TGTGCCAGCAGCGTAGCCGTGGGCACTGAAGCTTTCTTT
TRBD1 | TRBJ1-5 | - | 16 | TRBV6-6 | CASSTRDRAHQQPQHF | TGTGCCAGCAGTACCCGGGACAGGGCCCATCAACAGCCCCAGCATTTT
TRBD1 | TRBJ1-2 | once | 13 | TRBV29-1 | CSVADRGLYGYTF | TGCAGCGTTGCGGACAGGGGACTCTATGGCTACACCTTC
TRBD1 | TRBJ1-3 | once | 14 | TRBV7-3 | CASSLTGGGNTIYF | TGTGCCAGCAGCCTGACAGGGGGAGGAAACACCATATATTTT
- | TRBJ1-1 | medium-sized | 12 | TRBV30 | CAWRLRNTEAFF | TGTGCCTGGAGGCTCCGGAACACTGAAGCTTTCTTT
TRBD1 | TRBJ1-2 | - | 16 | TRBV7-9 | CASSSTPGQGVYGYTF | TGTGCCAGCAGCTCAACTCCGGGACAGGGGGTCTATGGCTACACCTTC
- | TRBJ1-1 | - | 15 | TRBV2 | CASAGSLFRNTEAFF | TGTGCCAGCGCAGGATCTCTCTTCCGCAACACTGAAGCTTTCTTT
TRBD1 | TRBJ1-4 | - | 16 | TRBV27 | CASMSRSTGGVGKLFF | TGTGCCAGCATGAGCCGCTCTACAGGGGGCGTCGGAAAACTGTTTTTT
- | TRBJ2-3 | - | 17 | TRBV9 | CASSVEAGALSTDTQYF | TGTGCCAGCAGCGTAGAGGCGGGGGCCCTTAGCACAGATACGCAGTATTTT
TRBD1 | TRBJ1-5 | - | 14 | TRBV2 | CASRQGAQGQPQHF | TGTGCCAGCAGACAGGGGGCGCAGGGTCAGCCCCAGCATTTT
- | TRBJ1-1 | - | 15 | TRBV4-1 | CASSLRQATNTEAFF | TGCGCCAGCAGCCTCCGACAGGCTACGAACACTGAAGCTTTCTTT
- | TRBJ2-7 | - | 15 | TRBV14 | CASSQDPGSSYEQYF | TGTGCCAGCAGCCAAGATCCCGGGAGCTCCTACGAGCAGTACTTC
- | TRBJ2-7 | - | 11 | TRBV2 | CASRPGDEQYF | TGTGCCAGTCGCCCAGGGGACGAGCAGTACTTC
TRBD1 | TRBJ1-5 | - | 16 | TRBV4-1 | CASSQSPDRGDQPQHF | TGCGCCAGCAGCCAATCCCCGGACAGGGGGGATCAGCCCCAGCATTTT
- | TRBJ1-1 | - | 12 | TRBV7-9 | CASSFKDTEAFF | TGTGCCAGCAGCTTCAAGGACACTGAAGCTTTCTTT
TRBD2 | TRBJ2-5 | - | 17 | TRBV4-3 | CASSPGLAGGRGETQYF | TGCGCCAGCAGCCCGGGACTAGCGGGGGGACGGGGAGAGACCCAGTACTTC
- | TRBJ1-1 | few | 11 | TRBV29-1 | CSVVGTTEAFF | TGCAGCGTTGTAGGGACCACTGAAGCTTTCTTT
- | TRBJ1-4 | - | 14 | TRBV7-8 | CASSLRPTNEKLFF | TGTGCCAGCAGCTTACGGCCAACTAATGAAAAACTGTTTTTT
TRBD1 | TRBJ1-5 | - | 16 | TRBV9 | CASSKGADYSNQPQHF | TGTGCCAGCAGCAAGGGGGCAGATTATAGCAATCAGCCCCAGCATTTT
- | TRBJ1-2 | - | 12 | TRBV30 | CAWTMGSYGYTF | TGTGCCTGGACTATGGGTAGTTATGGCTACACCTTC
TRBD1 | TRBJ1-2 | - | 17 | TRBV5-8 | CASSLSPGQPDWYGYTF | TGTGCCAGCAGCTTGTCCCCGGGACAGCCCGATTGGTATGGCTACACCTTC
- | TRBJ2-7 | - | 15 | TRBV6-1 | CASSSGGSGTYEQYF | TGTGCCAGCAGTTCAGGGGGGTCAGGGACCTACGAGCAGTACTTC
- | TRBJ2-5 | - | 17 | TRBV4-3 | CASSQDATGGVQETQYF | TGCGCCAGCAGCCAAGATGCAACGGGCGGGGTTCAAGAGACCCAGTACTTC
- | TRBJ1-1 | - | 14 | TRBV6-1 | CASSSGRLNTEAFF | TGTGCCAGCAGTTCCGGACGGTTGAACACTGAAGCTTTCTTT
- | TRBJ2-1 | - | 13 | TRBV19 | CASSMGFTNEQFF | TGTGCCAGTAGTATGGGATTTACGAATGAGCAGTTCTTC
- | TRBJ1-1 | - | 13 | TRBV9 | CASSVGTNTEAFF | TGTGCCAGCAGCGTAGGCACGAACACTGAAGCTTTCTTT
TRBD1 | TRBJ2-1 | - | 14 | TRBV15 | CATRPGQNFNEQFF | TGTGCCACCCGGCCGGGACAGAATTTCAATGAGCAGTTCTTC
- | TRBJ2-1 | - | 13 | TRBV19 | CASSIGKSGEQFF | TGTGCCAGTAGTATCGGGAAGAGTGGTGAGCAGTTCTTC
- | TRBJ1-1 | - | 18 | TRBV6-1 | CASSEEVFIWDGDTEAFF | TGTGCCAGCAGTGAAGAGGTTTTTATTTGGGACGGCGACACTGAAGCTTTCTTT
TRBD1 | TRBJ2-5 | - | 14 | TRBV27 | CASAGTAFQETQYF | TGTGCCAGCGCCGGGACAGCCTTTCAAGAGACCCAGTACTTC
TRBD1 | TRBJ1-2 | - | 15 | TRBV6-6 | CASILDRGEGVGYTF | TGTGCCAGCATCCTGGACAGGGGCGAGGGGGTCGGCTACACCTTC
- | TRBJ2-6 | few | 18 | TRBV4-2 | CASSQERMTDSGANVLTF | TGTGCCAGCAGCCAAGAGAGGATGACAGACTCTGGGGCCAACGTCCTGACTTTC
- | TRBJ2-4 | - | 14 | TRBV19 | CASSNPGDKNIQYF | TGTGCCAGTAGTAATCCGGGGGACAAAAACATTCAGTACTTC
- | TRBJ1-1 | - | 14 | TRBV15 | CATSRDSDETEAFF | TGTGCCACCAGCAGAGACAGCGACGAGACTGAAGCTTTCTTT
- | TRBJ1-1 | - | 13 | TRBV14 | CASSLTRNTEAFF | TGTGCCAGCAGCTTGACTCGGAACACTGAAGCTTTCTTT
TRBD1 | TRBJ2-7 | once | 16 | TRBV19 | CASSPRDRGNSYEQYF | TGTGCCAGTAGTCCCCGGGACAGGGGGAACTCCTACGAGCAGTACTTC
- | TRBJ2-7 | once | 11 | TRBV27 | CASSPSYEQYF | TGTGCCAGCAGTCCGTCCTACGAGCAGTACTTC
- | TRBJ1-5 | - | 13 | TRBV5-1 | CASSLAGSQPQHF | TGCGCCAGCAGCTTGGCGGGGAGTCAGCCCCAGCATTTT
- | TRBJ1-4 | - | 13 | TRBV30 | CAWSTQGGEKLFF | TGTGCCTGGAGTACACAGGGAGGTGAAAAACTGTTTTTT
- | TRBJ1-5 | - | 16 | TRBV2 | CASSELARGYNQPQHF | TGTGCCAGCAGTGAACTAGCCAGGGGTTACAATCAGCCCCAGCATTTT